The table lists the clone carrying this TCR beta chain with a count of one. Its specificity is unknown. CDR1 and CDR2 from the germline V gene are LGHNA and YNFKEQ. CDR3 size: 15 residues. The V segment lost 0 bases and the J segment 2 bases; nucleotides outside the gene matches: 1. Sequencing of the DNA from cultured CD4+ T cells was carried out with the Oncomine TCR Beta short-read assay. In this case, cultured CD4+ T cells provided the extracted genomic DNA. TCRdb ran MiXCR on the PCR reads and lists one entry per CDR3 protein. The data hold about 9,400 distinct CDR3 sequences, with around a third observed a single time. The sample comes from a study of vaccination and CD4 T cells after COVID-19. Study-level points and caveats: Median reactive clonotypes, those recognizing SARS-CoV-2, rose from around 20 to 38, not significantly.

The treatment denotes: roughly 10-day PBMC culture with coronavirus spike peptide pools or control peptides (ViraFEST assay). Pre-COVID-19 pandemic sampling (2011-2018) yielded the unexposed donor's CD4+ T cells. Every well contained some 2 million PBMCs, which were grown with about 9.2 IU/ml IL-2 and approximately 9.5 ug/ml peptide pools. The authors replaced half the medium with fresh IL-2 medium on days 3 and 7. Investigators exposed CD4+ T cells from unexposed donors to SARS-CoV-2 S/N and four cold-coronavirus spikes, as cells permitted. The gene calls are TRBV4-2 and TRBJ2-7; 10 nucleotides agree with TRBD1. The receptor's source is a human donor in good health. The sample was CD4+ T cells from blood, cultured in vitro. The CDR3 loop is CASSQETGGPYEQYF. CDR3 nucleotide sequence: TGTGCCAGCAGCCAAGAGACAGGGGGCCCCTACGAGCAGTACTTC.